This T cell receptor beta chain emerged from a study of identical twins. Notes on the study in general: Cord blood beta clonotypes that were abundant carried fewer insertions, and memory repertoires showed no such trend. For out-of-frame beta sequences, excess twin sharing was weaker.

From germline, CDR1 is SNHLY and CDR2 FYNNEI. With 7 bases removed from V and 5 bases from J, the gap between germline ends came to 22 bases. The CDR3 has 16 amino acids. TCRdb passed the 5' RACE reads through MiXCR, listing each CDR3 protein once. The repertoire holds 550,000 to 700,000 distinct CDR3 sequences, with 9% to 10% as singletons. This clonotype occurred many times. Its antigen is currently unknown. Another study also made use of these data, one on yellow fever vaccine responses in identical twins.

The sequenced material came from PBMCs. The TCR sequence derives from a woman aged 18 to 35 in good health. V gene TRBV2 combines with J gene TRBJ2-3, with D uncertain. The CDR3 region is CASTTRSSLGRDTQYF. The CDR3 DNA sequence: TGTGCCAGCACCACCCGATCCTCCTTAGGTAGAGATACGCAGTATTTT.